A selection of T cell receptor beta chains follows, all from one sample in a study of blood T cells in healthy people across ages. Via MiXCR, TCRdb re-called the 5' RACE reads, giving one row per CDR3 protein. The table has roughly 2 million distinct CDR3 sequences, roughly 52% seen once. The sample taken for sequencing was blood. These receptors originate from a woman between 40 and 55 years old in good health. Each CDR3 is given with its conserved first and last residue. Fields, in order: clone size, D gene, J gene, V gene, CDR3 DNA, CDR3 protein. A D gene is named only where the DNA matches it firmly. Not all rows give a size; the values are once, few, many and, for expanded clones, a class.

-	-	TRBJ1-2	TRBV3-1	TGTGCCAGCAGCCAAACCCCGACGGCGGACACCGTAAGCTATGGCTACACCTTC	CASSQTPTADTVSYGYTF
-	TRBD1	TRBJ2-7	TRBV29-1	TGCAGCATATACACCGGGACAGGCTCCTACGAGCAGTACTTC	CSIYTGTGSYEQYF
-	TRBD2	TRBJ2-1	TRBV20-1	TGCAGTGCTAGAGCTAGCGGGGTATTTCGCGGGGAGCAGTTCTTC	CSARASGVFRGEQFF
many	TRBD1	TRBJ1-2	TRBV10-3	TGTGCCATCAGGGGGACAGGGAACTATGGCTACACCTTC	CAIRGTGNYGYTF
once	-	TRBJ1-1	TRBV28	TGTGCCAGCAGTCCGTTGGGGGGGACCGACACTGAAGCTTTCTTT	CASSPLGGTDTEAFF
-	-	TRBJ2-3	TRBV24-1	TGTGCCACCAGTGCCCTTGGACTCTCGGTGGCAGATACGCAGTATTTT	CATSALGLSVADTQYF
-	TRBD1	TRBJ2-1	TRBV20-1	TGCAGTGCTAGAGGGTGGGACAGGGCAGTCAATGAGCAGTTCTTC	CSARGWDRAVNEQFF
-	TRBD2	TRBJ2-4	TRBV15	TGTGCCACCAGCAGACCATCGGGGGGGTTAGCCAAAAACATTCAGTACTTC	CATSRPSGGLAKNIQYF
-	-	TRBJ2-3	TRBV28	TGTGCCAGCAGTCGAAGTAGGGGCTACGAGGATACGCAGTATTTT	CASSRSRGYEDTQYF
-	-	TRBJ2-7	TRBV20-1	TGCAGTGCTAGAGATCGAACAGGACAACTACCCTACGAGCAGTACTTC	CSARDRTGQLPYEQYF
few	TRBD2	TRBJ2-4	TRBV6-1	TGTGCCAGCAGTGAAACCGGGGGGGCCAAAAACATTCAGTACTTC	CASSETGGAKNIQYF